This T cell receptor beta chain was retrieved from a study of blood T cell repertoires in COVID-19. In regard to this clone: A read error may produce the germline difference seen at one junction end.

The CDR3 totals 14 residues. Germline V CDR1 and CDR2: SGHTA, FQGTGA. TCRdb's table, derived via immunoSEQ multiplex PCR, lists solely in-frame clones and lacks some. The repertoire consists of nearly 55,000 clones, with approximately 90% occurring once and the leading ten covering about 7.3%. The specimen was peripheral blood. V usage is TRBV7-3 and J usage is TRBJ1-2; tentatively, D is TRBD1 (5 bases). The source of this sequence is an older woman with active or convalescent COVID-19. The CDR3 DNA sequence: TGTGCCAGCAGCCTAACGGGGGGTAACTATGGCTACACCTTC. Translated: CASSLTGGNYGYTF.